Presented here are 20 T cell receptor beta chains from one specimen sequenced in a study of T cell responses to AZD1222 COVID-19 vaccine. Produced via immunoSEQ multiplex PCR; TCRdb's table is partial and in-frame only. The sample lists around 110,000 clones; roughly nine tenths were seen once. Sequences were derived from peripheral blood, sampled on day 0 of AZD1222 vaccination. These TCRs come from an adult in good health.

About this clone: The junction differs from germline at one of its ends, possibly a read error. This CDR3 is also generated by other DNA sequences in the sample. The V call is TRBV19, the J call TRBJ1-1; TRBD1 is a possible D gene (5 bases). The CDR3 is made up of 14 amino acids. CDR1 is LNHDA and CDR2 is SQIVND in the germline V gene (reference sequence). CDR3 nucleotides: TGTGCCAGTAGTAGTATACAGGCGAACACTGAAGCTTTTTTT. Translation gives CASSSIQANTEAFF.

The genes are TRBV9 and TRBJ2-7, with unresolved D. The CDR3 loop spans 15 amino acids. With 4 bases removed from V and 0 bases from J, the gap between germline ends came to 14 bases. CDR1 and CDR2 from the germline V gene are SGDLS and YYNGEE. CDR3 DNA sequence: TGTGCCAGCAGCCCCCGGACGGCCAACTCCTACGAGCAGTACTTC. Amino acid sequence: CASSPRTANSYEQYF.

The CDR3 loop is CASSDYRESNQPQHF. CDR3 DNA sequence: TGTGCCAGCAGTGATTACAGGGAAAGCAATCAGCCCCAGCATTTT. The genes are TRBV6-1 and TRBJ1-5, with D maybe TRBD1 (6 bases). The CDR3 extends over 15 amino acids. Per germline, CDR1 MNHNS and CDR2 SASEGT. V dropped 3 bases and J dropped 1 base, with 10 bases sitting between them.

V gene TRBV28 combines with J gene TRBJ1-3; no reliable D call. Germline V gene sequence: CDR1 MDHEN, CDR2 SYDVKM. The germline V and J ends were trimmed by 4 bases and 0 bases, with 13 bases remaining between them. The CDR3 consists of 16 residues. The CDR3 loop is CASSSPVVHSGNTIYF. CDR3 in DNA: TGTGCCAGCAGTTCCCCGGTCGTTCACTCTGGAAACACCATATATTTT.

The chain uses TRBV5-1 and TRBJ2-3, with TRBD1 matching 9 bases. The V segment lost 4 bases and the J segment 4 bases; nucleotides outside the gene matches: 10. The CDR3 runs 16 residues. The germline CDR1 and CDR2 sequences are SGHRS and YFSETQ. CDR3 sequence reads: CASSRRDREKADTQYF. Here the CDR3 DNA reads TGCGCCAGCAGCCGCCGGGACAGGGAGAAAGCAGATACGCAGTATTTT.

This chain links TRBV30 with TRBJ1-6, with D hard to call. CDR1 and CDR2 (germline): GTSNPN, SVGIG (reference sequence). The V end was cut by 0 bases, the J end by 6 bases, with 6 bases between. The CDR3 length is 13 residues. CDR3 residues: CAWSVGPNSPLHF. DNA of the CDR3: TGTGCCTGGAGTGTGGGCCCTAATTCACCCCTCCACTTT.

The chain carries TRBV30 and TRBJ2-5, with D perhaps TRBD2 (6 bases). Germline V gene sequence: CDR1 GTSNPN, CDR2 SVGIG (reference sequence). Trimming shortened V by 5 bases and J by 2 bases, and 12 bases separated the two germline ends. The CDR3 extends over 13 amino acids. Here the CDR3 DNA reads TGTGCCTGGGCCGGAGGGTTACAAGAGACCCAGTACTTC. It codes for CAWAGGLQETQYF. Based on the CDR3 plus reference TRBV30 and TRBJ2-5, the full variable domain is SQTIHQWPATLVQPVGSPLSLECTVEGTSNPNLYWYRQAAGRGLQLLFYSVGIGQISSEVPQNLSASRPQDRQFILSSKKLLLSDSGFYLCAWAGGLQETQYFGPGTRLLVL.

The CDR3, as DNA: TGTGCCAGCAGCAAAGTCACAGACCGCTCCTACGAGCAGTACTTC. Amino acids: CASSKVTDRSYEQYF. The chain joins TRBV21-1 to TRBJ2-7; TRBD1 was called by the table and not checked on the DNA. TRBV21-1 is deemed a pseudogene. The CDR3 has 15 amino acids.

The chain joins TRBV28 to TRBJ1-2; D is perhaps TRBD1 (6 bases). Germline loops: CDR1 MDHEN, CDR2 SYDVKM. The V end was cut by 6 bases, the J end by 3 bases, with 17 bases between. This CDR3 has 15 amino acids. The CDR3 reads CASSQGFSTDYGYTF. The CDR3 DNA sequence: TGTGCCAGCAGCCAGGGGTTCTCGACGGACTATGGCTACACCTTC.

This chain uses TRBV4-1 with TRBJ2-7; maybe TRBD2 (5 bases). This CDR3 comprises 15 residues. V was cut by 0 bases and J by 1 base, with 10 bases left in between. Germline V gene data show CDR1 as MGHRA and CDR2 as YSYEKL. CDR3 bases: TGCGCCAGCAGCCAAGATCGAGCGGAATCCTACGAGCAGTACTTC. Translated, it gives CASSQDRAESYEQYF.

The rearrangement uses TRBV11-2 and TRBJ1-1; D might be TRBD1 (6 bases). The CDR3 runs 16 residues. CDR1 and CDR2 (germline): SGHAT, FQNNGV. Trimming stripped 6 bases from V and 4 bases from J, with 21 bases between. CDR3: CASRRPGVQGTTEAFF. Here the CDR3 DNA reads TGTGCCAGCAGGCGACCCGGGGTCCAGGGGACCACTGAAGCTTTCTTT.

The CDR3: CASSFVYVWPSKYEQYF. CDR3 DNA sequence: TGTGCCAGCAGTTTCGTTTATGTATGGCCTTCGAAATACGAGCAGTACTTC. The V and J genes are TRBV28 and TRBJ2-7; D is undetermined. The germline V and J ends were trimmed by 3 bases and 4 bases, with 22 bases remaining between them. Germline CDR1 and CDR2: MDHEN and SYDVKM. The CDR3 is 17 residues long.

This clone was recorded only once. The chain joins TRBV5-1 to TRBJ2-7; the D is unclear. This CDR3 has 14 residues. Germline CDR1 and CDR2: SGHRS and YFSETQ. Trimming pared 3 bases from V and 0 bases from J, leaving 10 bases between. The DNA of the CDR3 is TGCGCCAGCAGCTGGCAGCCCAGCTCCTACGAGCAGTACTTC. This codes for CASSWQPSSYEQYF.

The CDR3 bases are TGCAGCGTTGAAGATCCCAGGGGACTCACAGATACGCAGTATTTT. This codes for CSVEDPRGLTDTQYF. V and J are TRBV29-1 and TRBJ2-3, with D perhaps matching TRBD1 or TRBD2 (6 bases each). V dropped 0 bases and J dropped 2 bases, with 12 bases sitting between them. CDR3 size: 15 residues. Per the germline V gene, CDR1 is SQVTM and CDR2 is ANQGSEA.

The V call is TRBV5-1, the J call TRBJ2-3, with 11 bases aligning to TRBD2. The junction had 4 bases not matched to a gene; V was cut back by 4 bases and J by 0 bases. CDR3 size: 16 residues. Germline values: CDR1 SGHRS, CDR2 YFSETQ. This CDR3 is CASSVTSGKSTDTQYF. Here the CDR3 DNA reads TGCGCCAGCAGCGTGACTAGCGGGAAAAGCACAGATACGCAGTATTTT.

This chain joins TRBV27 and TRBJ1-2; no firm D call. CDR1 is MNHEY, CDR2 SMNVEV, per germline (reference sequence). V was clipped by 3 bases and J by 6 bases, with 14 bases between them. This CDR3 comprises 14 residues. The CDR3 region is CASSFTGDKDGYTF. The CDR3 nucleotides read TGTGCCAGCAGTTTCACGGGAGACAAGGATGGCTACACCTTC.

The chain links TRBV24-1 to TRBJ1-2, with TRBD1 as a possible D gene (6 bases). This CDR3 region has 16 residues. V was clipped by 4 bases and J by 5 bases, with 19 bases between them. CDR1 is KGHDR and CDR2 is SFDVKD in the germline V gene. The CDR3 spells CATSDPLRQVEYGYTF. The CDR3 DNA follows: TGTGCCACCAGTGACCCTCTCCGACAGGTCGAATATGGCTACACCTTC.

J is TRBJ2-2 and V is TRBV19, with unresolved D. Trimming cost V 3 bases and J 0 bases, with 17 bases left between them. The germline V gene encodes CDR1 LNHDA and CDR2 SQIVND (reference sequence). The CDR3 covers 18 residues. The chain's CDR3 is CASSMSDNINANTGELFF. DNA of the CDR3: TGTGCCAGTAGTATGTCTGACAATATCAACGCGAACACCGGGGAGCTGTTTTTT.

The J gene is TRBJ1-5, the V gene TRBV27, with unresolved D. The V end was cut by 3 bases, the J end by 5 bases, with 8 bases between. There are 13 residues in the CDR3. Germline values: CDR1 MNHEY, CDR2 SMNVEV (reference sequence). Here the CDR3 DNA reads TGTGCCAGCAGTTTCGGGGTTCATCAGCCCCAGCATTTT. Protein sequence: CASSFGVHQPQHF.

There are a few counts of this clone. The chain is built from TRBV7-3 and TRBJ2-7, with D possibly being TRBD1 (7 bases). The CDR3 extends over 17 amino acids. Trimming removed 2 bases from V and 2 bases from J, with 19 bases in between. Germline lookup yields CDR1 SGHTA and CDR2 FQGTGA. The DNA of the CDR3 is TGTGCCAGCAGCTTACTTGGACAACAGGGGAGGACCTACGAGCAGTACTTC. Encoded protein: CASSLLGQQGRTYEQYF.